This is a list of T cell receptor beta chains from one sample in a study of molecular identifiers for immune sequencing clone quantification. TCRdb used MiXCR to reprocess the PCR reads, holding one entry per CDR3 protein. This sample has approximately 670,000 distinct CDR3 sequences; 15% to 20% occur once, and the top ten carry about 0.9%. The sample comprised naive CD8+ T cells from blood, with Jurkat cell RNA spiked in. These receptors all stem from a human donor in good health. Some libraries in this study had Jurkat cell RNA spiked in. The conserved cysteine and the conserved F or W are not part of the CDR3 here. The order of the fields is V gene, J gene, CDR3 protein.

TRBV7-8	TRBJ2-1	ASSLGASGDSYNEQF
TRBV27	TRBJ2-1	ASSLQGAALSYNEQF
TRBV11-2	TRBJ1-3	ASSNQQRVSGNTIY
TRBV7-8	TRBJ2-7	ASSLGPTTGLSYEQY
TRBV4-1	TRBJ2-2	ASSPPDGNTGELF
TRBV7-9	TRBJ1-6	ASSLAQGASSPLH
TRBV27	TRBJ2-6	ASSLSMWSGASGADVLT
TRBV4-1	TRBJ2-5	ASSHHSEDRVPQETQY
TRBV20-1	TRBJ2-4	SARETANIQY
TRBV20-1	TRBJ2-7	SARGGTPPNEQY
TRBV20-1	TRBJ2-7	SARDGGHEQY
TRBV7-9	TRBJ2-5	ASSLVLLGKETQY
TRBV28	TRBJ2-3	ASMGGMSTDTQY
TRBV7-9	TRBJ1-4	ASSYYRGRTEEKLF
TRBV5-4	TRBJ1-4	ASSLKGQGWEKLF
TRBV3-1	TRBJ2-5	ASTRGMETQY
TRBV28	TRBJ2-3	ASTEGLGVSADTQY
TRBV6-2/TRBV6-3	TRBJ1-5	ASSYSATGWDNQPQH
TRBV27	TRBJ2-7	ASSFYRSYEQY
TRBV7-6	TRBJ2-3	ASSLEFGRTQY
TRBV7-9	TRBJ2-7	ASSPTEGYEQY
TRBV12-2	TRBJ2-7	ASRRTSSSYEQY
TRBV12-3/TRBV12-4	TRBJ2-3	ASSSGVVIDTQY
TRBV7-9	TRBJ2-7	ASSLVDYIGYEQY
TRBV11-2	TRBJ2-7	ASRIPGTGAYEQY
TRBV5-6	TRBJ2-1	ASIRQSSYNEQF
TRBV7-9	TRBJ2-6	ASSPRGGTGANVLT
TRBV4-3	TRBJ2-7	ASSPARGAYEQY
TRBV4-3	TRBJ2-3	ASSQTNRGGTDTQY
TRBV5-3	TRBJ2-7	ASSLDNPSEQY
TRBV29-1	TRBJ1-4	SVEDPRGQSTEKLF
TRBV6-2/TRBV6-3	TRBJ2-3	ASSSDTFTDTQY
TRBV12-3/TRBV12-4	TRBJ2-3	ASSGLAGGLSTDTQY
TRBV7-6	TRBJ1-6	ASSPGTLGSPLR
TRBV12-3/TRBV12-4	TRBJ2-1	ASSPWGGPLNNEQF
TRBV4-1	TRBJ2-1	ASSQEGDRVYGEQF
TRBV30	TRBJ2-7	AWSVGPSTLYEQY
TRBV7-9	TRBJ1-2	ATSGGVGYT
TRBV5-1	TRBJ2-7	ASSSSREQY
TRBV12-5	TRBJ1-1	ASGSALLGSEAF
TRBV7-9	TRBJ2-3	ASSLSTGPSTDTQY
TRBV2	TRBJ2-7	ASGGQKNVYEQY
TRBV12-3/TRBV12-4	TRBJ2-1	ASRREDKTNEQF
TRBV5-8	TRBJ2-7	ASSLGYNSYEQY
TRBV3-1	TRBJ1-5	ASSPQGAQPQH
TRBV7-9	TRBJ1-1	ASSLELYGRDGAF
TRBV19	TRBJ2-7	ASNPGTETYEQY
TRBV19	TRBJ2-4	ASSIFGGQEKNIQY
TRBV12-3/TRBV12-4	TRBJ1-6	ASSFGFGSPLH
TRBV24-1	TRBJ2-3	ATSDPPADTQY